The source of this TCR beta chain is a study of OX40 agonist ivuxolimab in advanced cancers. Clones were sequenced by immunoSEQ multiplex PCR, and TCRdb holds only the in-frame ones, with some missing. Among tens of thousands of clones listed, 87% were seen once. It was autoimmune disease history or systemic immunosuppression that excluded patients. Cycle 7 day 1, cycle 4 day 1, and baseline were the timepoints at which blood was sampled. Germline V gene data show CDR1 as MNHNS and CDR2 as SASEGT. The ends were cut back, 0 bases at V and 4 bases at J, with 9 bases in the middle. CDR3 length: 14 residues. As for this clone: The antigen remains unidentified.

Study-level points and caveats: CD4+ and CD8+ blood T cells expanded clonally by week 6 at 0.1 to 3.0 mg/kg. The study did not work out the antigen specificity of the expanded peripheral T cells.

The V gene is TRBV6-1, the J gene TRBJ1-2; D unclear. The source material was CD4+ or CD8+ T cells sorted from blood, sampled in a trial of the OX40 agonist ivuxolimab. This sequence originates from an adult with an advanced solid tumor such as melanoma, head and neck, liver or kidney cancer. DNA for the CDR3: TGTGCCAGCAGTGAAGCCGGGGAGGTCTATGGCTACACCTTC. This gives the protein CASSEAGEVYGYTF.